This T cell receptor beta chain was obtained from a study of blood T cell repertoires in COVID-19. The wider study: The study drew acute and convalescent COVID-19 samples from the United States, Italy and Spain. PBMCs, B-cell-depleted T cells, or T cells provided the cDNA or gDNA that made up the material.

Repertoires were generated with immunoSEQ multiplex PCR, while TCRdb's copy carries only in-frame clones and drops some. This table holds approximately 70,000 clones, 65% to 85% found once. The origin of this receptor is an older woman with acute or convalescent COVID-19. The sample comprised peripheral blood.

The CDR3: CASSDRVYEQYF. Written as DNA, the CDR3 is TGTGCCAGCAGTGATCGGGTTTACGAGCAGTACTTC. The chain is built from TRBV6-1 and TRBJ2-7, with no clear D. Germline-derived CDR1 and CDR2 are MNHNS and SASEGT. Trimming took 3 bases from V and 4 from J, leaving 7 bases between them. The CDR3 extends over 12 amino acids.